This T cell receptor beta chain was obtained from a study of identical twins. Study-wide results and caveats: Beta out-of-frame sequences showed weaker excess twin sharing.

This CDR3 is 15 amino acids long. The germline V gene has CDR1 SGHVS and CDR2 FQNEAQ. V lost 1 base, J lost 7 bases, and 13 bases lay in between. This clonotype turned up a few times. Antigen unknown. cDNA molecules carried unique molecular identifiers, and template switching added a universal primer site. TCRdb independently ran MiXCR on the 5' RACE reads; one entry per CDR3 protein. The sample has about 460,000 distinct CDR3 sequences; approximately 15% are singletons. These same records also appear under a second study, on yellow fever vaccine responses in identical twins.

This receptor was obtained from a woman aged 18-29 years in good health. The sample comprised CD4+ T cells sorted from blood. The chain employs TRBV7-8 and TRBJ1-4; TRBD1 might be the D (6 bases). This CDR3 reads CASSLVGGVSEKLFF. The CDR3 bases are TGTGCCAGCAGCTTAGTAGGGGGAGTTAGTGAAAAACTGTTTTTT.